This T cell receptor (beta chain) comes out of a study of blood T cell repertoires in COVID-19. Study-wide background: Samples of COVID-19 (acute and convalescent) were obtained from the United States, Italy and Spain. T cells, B-cell-depleted T cells, or PBMCs supplied cDNA or gDNA.

Seattle patients were enrolled during active infection and followed longitudinally. CDR1 and CDR2 (germline): LGHDT, YNNKEL (reference sequence). V dropped 0 bases and J dropped 4; count of bases not matched to a gene: 3. This CDR3 comprises 15 residues. TCRdb keeps only in-frame clones here, not all; method: immunoSEQ multiplex PCR. The sample lists hundreds of thousands of clones, about 90% occurring once. The receptor's source is a woman aged 25 to 45 with COVID-19, enrolled during active disease. The sample comprised peripheral blood. V is TRBV3-1 (or the pseudogene TRBV3-2) and J is TRBJ2-1, with TRBD2 identical over 7 bases. In nucleotides, the CDR3 is TGTGCCAGCAGCCAAGAAGGCGGGGGATACAATGAGCAGTTCTTC. It codes for CASSQEGGGYNEQFF.